This T cell receptor (beta chain) emerged from a study of cytomegalovirus exposure and HLA in healthy donors. General study findings and limits: In a later analysis, TCR beta V- and J-gene trimming was associated with a missense DCLRE1C variant. The authors later found most CMV-associated TCR beta chains appeared HLA-restricted. Among TCR sequences, most were rare, though some public TCRs appeared in many donors.

At collection, donors were nominally healthy, but unrecorded immune exposures were probable. PCR was performed using 60 Vbeta and 13 Jbeta primers. Sequenced by immunoSEQ multiplex PCR; TCRdb stores in-frame clones only, minus some. The table records approximately 100,000 clones, roughly 80% of them present only once. The germline CDR1 and CDR2 sequences are MNHEY and SMNVEV (reference sequence). The junction had 14 bases not matched to a gene; V was cut back by 5 bases and J by 6 bases. The CDR3 has 16 amino acids. This clone was picked up one time. Antigen specificity is unknown. This chain links TRBV27 with TRBJ2-7; TRBD1 matches at 9 bases. This receptor was taken from a female donor in good health and CMV-seronegative. Sequencing was performed on PBMCs. The CDR3 spells CASSRYSGTGLREQYF. CDR3 DNA: TGTGCCAGCAGTAGATACTCCGGGACAGGGTTGCGCGAGCAGTACTTC.